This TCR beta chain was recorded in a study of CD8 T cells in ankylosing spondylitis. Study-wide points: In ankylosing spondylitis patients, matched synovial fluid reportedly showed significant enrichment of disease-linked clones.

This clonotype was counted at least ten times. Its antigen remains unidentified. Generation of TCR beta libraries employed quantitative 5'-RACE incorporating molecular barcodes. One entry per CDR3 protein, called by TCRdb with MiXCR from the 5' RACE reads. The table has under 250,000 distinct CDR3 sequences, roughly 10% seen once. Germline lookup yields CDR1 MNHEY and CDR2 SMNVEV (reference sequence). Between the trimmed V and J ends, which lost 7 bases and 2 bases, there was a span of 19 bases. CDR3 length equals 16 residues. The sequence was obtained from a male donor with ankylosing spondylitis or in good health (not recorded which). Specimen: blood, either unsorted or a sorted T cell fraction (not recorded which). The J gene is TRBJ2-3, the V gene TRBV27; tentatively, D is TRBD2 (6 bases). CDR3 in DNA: TGTGCCAGCACCCCACTCGGACTAATCCTCACAGATACGCAGTATTTT. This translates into CASTPLGLILTDTQYF.